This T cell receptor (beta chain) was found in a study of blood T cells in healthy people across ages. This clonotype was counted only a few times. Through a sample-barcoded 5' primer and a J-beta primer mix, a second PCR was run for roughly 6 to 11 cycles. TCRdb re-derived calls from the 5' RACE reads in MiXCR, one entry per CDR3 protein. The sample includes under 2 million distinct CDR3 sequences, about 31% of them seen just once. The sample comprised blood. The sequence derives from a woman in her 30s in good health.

For the CDR3, the DNA is TGCAGTGCTCGTAGCGGGGACCATTCTAGCACAGATACGCAGTATTTT. This encodes CSARSGDHSSTDTQYF. J is TRBJ2-3 and V is TRBV20-1; 8 bases fit TRBD2. Germline trimming cut 5 bases from V and 0 bases from J; bases unmatched to any gene: 10. The CDR3 has 16 amino acids. Per the germline V gene, CDR1 is DFQATT and CDR2 is SNEGSKA (reference sequence).